This T cell receptor (beta chain) comes out of a study of patients and donors after allogeneic stem cell transplantation (dated by TCRdb to 2018 to 2021). The CDR3 sequence holds 15 residues, the cysteine and phenylalanine included. Of the read, only the CDR3 DNA is kept; its 45 bases are in frame from base 1. CDR1 is given as LGHNA and CDR2 as YSLEER, both from the germline V gene. V is pared back by 1 base and J by 2 bases, with 9 bases lying between the germline termini. Library preparation was by RT-PCR. TCRdb names NextSeq 550 as the instrument used. TCRdb reprocessing: public reads trimmed at Q25 with fastp, clones called with MiXCR, in-frame beta chains kept. Rows are unified per CDR3 protein, each entry keeping the most common DNA and genes. This sample has about 72,000 distinct CDR3 sequences in its table, and more than 25% of those were observed once. The ten largest clones take up about 26% of the sample.

On this clonotype itself: Its specific antigen is unknown. It has no much larger one-base neighbor in the sample; base qualities were not kept.

This TCR came from a human donor who was either an allogeneic HSCT recipient or a stem cell or donor lymphocyte infusion donor (not recorded which). It is not recorded whose cells these are; they may come from a transplant donor. The material sequenced was blood, either unsorted or a sorted T cell fraction (not recorded which). Recombination linked TRBV4-3 to TRBJ2-1, and TRBD2 may be the D gene, going by 5 matching bases. The nucleotide sequence is TGCGCCAGCAGCCAAGCGTCGGGAACCTACAATGAGCAGTTCTTC. Its coded protein is CASSQASGTYNEQFF.